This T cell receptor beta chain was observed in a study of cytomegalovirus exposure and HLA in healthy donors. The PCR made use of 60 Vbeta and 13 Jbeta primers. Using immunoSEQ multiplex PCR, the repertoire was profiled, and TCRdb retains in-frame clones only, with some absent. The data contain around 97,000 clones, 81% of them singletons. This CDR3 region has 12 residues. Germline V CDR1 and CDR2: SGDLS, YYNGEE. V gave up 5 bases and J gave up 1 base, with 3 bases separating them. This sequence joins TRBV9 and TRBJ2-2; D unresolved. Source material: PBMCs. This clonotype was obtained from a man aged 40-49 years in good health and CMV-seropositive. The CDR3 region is CASSMNTGELFF. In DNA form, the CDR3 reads TGTGCCAGCAGTATGAACACCGGGGAGCTGTTTTTT.